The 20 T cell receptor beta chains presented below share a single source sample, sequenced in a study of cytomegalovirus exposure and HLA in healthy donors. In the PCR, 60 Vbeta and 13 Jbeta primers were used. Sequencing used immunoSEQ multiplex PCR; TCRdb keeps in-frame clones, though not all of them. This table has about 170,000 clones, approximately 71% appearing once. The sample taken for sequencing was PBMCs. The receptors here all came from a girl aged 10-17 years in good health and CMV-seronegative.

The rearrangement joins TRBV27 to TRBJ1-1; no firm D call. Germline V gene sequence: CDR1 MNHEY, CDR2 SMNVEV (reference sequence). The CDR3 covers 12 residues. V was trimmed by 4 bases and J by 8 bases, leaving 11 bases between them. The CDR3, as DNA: TGTGCCAGCAGTTATGTATCCGGGGAAGCTTTCTTT. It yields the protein CASSYVSGEAFF.

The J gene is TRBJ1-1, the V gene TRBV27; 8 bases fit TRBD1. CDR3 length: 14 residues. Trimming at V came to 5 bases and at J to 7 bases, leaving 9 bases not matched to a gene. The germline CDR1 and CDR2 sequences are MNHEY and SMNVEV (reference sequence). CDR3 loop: CASSPQGVGVEAFF. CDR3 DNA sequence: TGTGCCAGCAGTCCACAGGGGGTTGGGGTTGAAGCTTTCTTT.

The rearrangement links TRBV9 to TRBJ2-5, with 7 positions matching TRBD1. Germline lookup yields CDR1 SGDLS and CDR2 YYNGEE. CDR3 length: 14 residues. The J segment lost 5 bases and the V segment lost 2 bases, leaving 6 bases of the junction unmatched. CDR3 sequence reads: CASSVTGVGETQYF. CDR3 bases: TGTGCCAGCAGCGTCACAGGGGTTGGGGAGACCCAGTACTTC.

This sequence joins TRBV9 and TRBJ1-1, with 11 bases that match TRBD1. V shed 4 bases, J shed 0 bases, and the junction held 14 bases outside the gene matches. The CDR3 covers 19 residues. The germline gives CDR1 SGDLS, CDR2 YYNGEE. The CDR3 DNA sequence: TGTGCCAGCAGCTCAGCGCCGGGGACAGGGGGACGGGTGAACACTGAAGCTTTCTTT. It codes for CASSSAPGTGGRVNTEAFF.

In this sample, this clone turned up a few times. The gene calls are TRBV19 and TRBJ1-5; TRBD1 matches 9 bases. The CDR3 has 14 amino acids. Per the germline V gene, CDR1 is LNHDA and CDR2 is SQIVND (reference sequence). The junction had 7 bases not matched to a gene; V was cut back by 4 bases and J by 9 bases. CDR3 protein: CASSRDRDMMPQHF. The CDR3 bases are TGTGCCAGTAGTAGGGACAGGGACATGATGCCCCAGCATTTT.

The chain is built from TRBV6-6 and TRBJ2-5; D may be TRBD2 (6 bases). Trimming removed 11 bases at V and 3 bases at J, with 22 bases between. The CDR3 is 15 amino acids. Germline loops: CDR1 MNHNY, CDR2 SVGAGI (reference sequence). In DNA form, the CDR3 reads TGTGCCTCCTCCCCCGGACGGGGGATAAAAGAGACCCAGTACTTC. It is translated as CASSPGRGIKETQYF.

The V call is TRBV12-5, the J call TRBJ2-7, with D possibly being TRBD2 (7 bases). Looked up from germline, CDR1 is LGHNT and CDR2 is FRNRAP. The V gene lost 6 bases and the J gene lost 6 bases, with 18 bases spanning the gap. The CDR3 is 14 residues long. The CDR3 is CASGSLGGAGEQYF. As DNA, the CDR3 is TGTGCTAGTGGGTCACTAGGGGGGGCCGGCGAGCAGTACTTC.

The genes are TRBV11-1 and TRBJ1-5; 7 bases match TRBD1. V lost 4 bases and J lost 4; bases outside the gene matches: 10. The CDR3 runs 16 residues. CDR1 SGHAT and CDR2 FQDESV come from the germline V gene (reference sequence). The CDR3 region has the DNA TGTGCCAGCAGCTCACGTCCGGGACAGCAGAATCAGCCCCAGCATTTT. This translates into CASSSRPGQQNQPQHF.

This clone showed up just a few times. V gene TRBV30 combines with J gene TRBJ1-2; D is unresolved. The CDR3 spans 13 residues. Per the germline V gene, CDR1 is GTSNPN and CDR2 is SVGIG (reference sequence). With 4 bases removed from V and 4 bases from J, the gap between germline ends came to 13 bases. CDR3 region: CAWMEGNFYGYTF. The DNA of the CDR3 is TGTGCCTGGATGGAGGGCAACTTCTATGGCTACACCTTC.

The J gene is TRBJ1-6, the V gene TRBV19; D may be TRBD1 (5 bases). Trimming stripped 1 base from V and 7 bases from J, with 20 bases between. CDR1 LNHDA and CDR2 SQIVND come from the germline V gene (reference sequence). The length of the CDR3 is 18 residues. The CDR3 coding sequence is TGTGCCAGTAGTATAGGGACCACGGGAGGGGCTCGGAATTCACCCCTCCACTTT. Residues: CASSIGTTGGARNSPLHF. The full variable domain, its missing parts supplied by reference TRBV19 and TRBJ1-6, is DGGITQSPKYLFRKEGQNVTLSCEQNLNHDAMYWYRQDPGQGLRLIYYSQIVNDFQKGDIAEGYSVSREKKESFPLTVTSAQKNPTAFYLCASSIGTTGGARNSPLHFGNGTRLTVT.

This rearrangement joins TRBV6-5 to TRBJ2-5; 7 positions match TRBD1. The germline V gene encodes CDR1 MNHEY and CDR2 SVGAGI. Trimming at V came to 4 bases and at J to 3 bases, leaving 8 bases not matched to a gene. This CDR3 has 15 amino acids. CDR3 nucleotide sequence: TGTGCCAGCAGTTGGGGAACGCAGGGGGAAGAGACCCAGTACTTC. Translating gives CASSWGTQGEETQYF.

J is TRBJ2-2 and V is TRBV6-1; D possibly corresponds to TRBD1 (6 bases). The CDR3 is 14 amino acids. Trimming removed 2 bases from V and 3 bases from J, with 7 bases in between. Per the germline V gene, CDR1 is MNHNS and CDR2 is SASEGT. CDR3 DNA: TGTGCCAGCAGTGAATCAGGGGACACCGGGGAGCTGTTTTTT. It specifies CASSESGDTGELFF.

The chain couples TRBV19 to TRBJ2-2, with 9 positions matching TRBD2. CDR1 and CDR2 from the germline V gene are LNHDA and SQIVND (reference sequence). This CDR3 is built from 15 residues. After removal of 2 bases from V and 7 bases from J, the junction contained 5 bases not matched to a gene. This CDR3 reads CASSIQRGDVGELFF. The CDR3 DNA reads TGTGCCAGTAGTATACAGCGGGGGGATGTCGGGGAGCTGTTTTTT.

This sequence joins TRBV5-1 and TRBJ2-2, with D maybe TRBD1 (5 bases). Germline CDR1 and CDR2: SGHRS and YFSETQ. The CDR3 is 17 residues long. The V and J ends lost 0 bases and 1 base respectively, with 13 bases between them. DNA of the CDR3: TGCGCCAGCAGCTTGGTGGCAGGGCAATTGAACACCGGGGAGCTGTTTTTT. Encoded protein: CASSLVAGQLNTGELFF.

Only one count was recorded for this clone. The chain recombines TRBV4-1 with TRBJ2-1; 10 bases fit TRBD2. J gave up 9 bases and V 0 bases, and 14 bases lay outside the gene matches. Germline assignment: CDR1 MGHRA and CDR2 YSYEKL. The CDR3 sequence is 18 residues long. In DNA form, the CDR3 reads TGCGCCAGCAGCCAAGAAGGGGTTCTAGCGGGGGCGTTGGGTGAGCAGTTCTTC. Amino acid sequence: CASSQEGVLAGALGEQFF.

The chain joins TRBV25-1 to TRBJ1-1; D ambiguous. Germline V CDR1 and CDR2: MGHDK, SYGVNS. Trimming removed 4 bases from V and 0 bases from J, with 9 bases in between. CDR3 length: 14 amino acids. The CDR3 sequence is CASSVGRLNTEAFF. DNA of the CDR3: TGTGCCAGCAGTGTGGGCCGGTTGAACACTGAAGCTTTCTTT.

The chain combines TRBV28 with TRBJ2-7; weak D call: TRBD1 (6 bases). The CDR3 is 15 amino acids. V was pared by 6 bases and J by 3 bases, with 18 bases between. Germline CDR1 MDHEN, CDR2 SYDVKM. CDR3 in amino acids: CASSPRTEVLYEQYF. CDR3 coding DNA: TGTGCCAGCAGCCCCCGGACAGAGGTTCTCTACGAGCAGTACTTC.

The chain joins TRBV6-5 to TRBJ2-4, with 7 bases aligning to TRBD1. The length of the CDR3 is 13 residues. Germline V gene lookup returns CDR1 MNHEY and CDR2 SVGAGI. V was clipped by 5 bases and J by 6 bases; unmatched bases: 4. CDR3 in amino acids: CASSGTVRNIQYF. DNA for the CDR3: TGTGCCAGCAGTGGGACAGTTAGAAACATTCAGTACTTC.

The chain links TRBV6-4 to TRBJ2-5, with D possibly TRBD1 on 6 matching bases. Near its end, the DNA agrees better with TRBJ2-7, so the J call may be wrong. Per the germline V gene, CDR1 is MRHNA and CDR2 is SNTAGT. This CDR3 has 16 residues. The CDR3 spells CASITQGFTGTYEQYF. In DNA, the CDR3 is TGTGCCAGCATTACACAGGGATTCACGGGCACCTACGAGCAGTACTTC.

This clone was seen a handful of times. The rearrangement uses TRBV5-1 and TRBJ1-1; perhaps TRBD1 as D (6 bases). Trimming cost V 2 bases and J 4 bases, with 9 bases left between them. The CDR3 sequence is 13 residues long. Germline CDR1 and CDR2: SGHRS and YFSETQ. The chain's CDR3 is CASSFTGITEAFF. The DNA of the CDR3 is TGCGCCAGCAGCTTCACAGGGATCACTGAAGCTTTCTTT.